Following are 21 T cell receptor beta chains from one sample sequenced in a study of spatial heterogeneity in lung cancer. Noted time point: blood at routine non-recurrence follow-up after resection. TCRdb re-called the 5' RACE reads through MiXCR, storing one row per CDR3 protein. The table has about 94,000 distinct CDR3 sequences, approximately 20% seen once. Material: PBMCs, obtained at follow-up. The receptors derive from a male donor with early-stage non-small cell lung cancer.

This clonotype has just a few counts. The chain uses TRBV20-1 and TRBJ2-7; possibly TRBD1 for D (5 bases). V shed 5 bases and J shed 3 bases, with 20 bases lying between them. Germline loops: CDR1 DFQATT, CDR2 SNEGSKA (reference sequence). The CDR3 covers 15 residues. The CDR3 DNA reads TGCAGTGCTGAGGTCCTTGGCAGGGAACGCTACGAGCAGTACTTC. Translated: CSAEVLGRERYEQYF.

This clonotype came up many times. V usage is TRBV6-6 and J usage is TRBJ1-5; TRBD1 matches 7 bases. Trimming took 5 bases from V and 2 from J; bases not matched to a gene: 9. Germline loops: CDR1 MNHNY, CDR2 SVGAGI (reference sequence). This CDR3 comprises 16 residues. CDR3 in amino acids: CASSDEGGAGNQPQHF. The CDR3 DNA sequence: TGTGCCAGCAGTGACGAAGGGGGCGCGGGCAATCAGCCCCAGCATTTT.

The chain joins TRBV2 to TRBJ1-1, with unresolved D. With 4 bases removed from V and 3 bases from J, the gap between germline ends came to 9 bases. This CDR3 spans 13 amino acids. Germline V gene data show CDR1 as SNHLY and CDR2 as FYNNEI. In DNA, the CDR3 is TGTGCCAGCAGTGTTTCTAGGGACACTGAAGCTTTCTTT. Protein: CASSVSRDTEAFF. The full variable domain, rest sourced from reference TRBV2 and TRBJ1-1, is EPEVTQTPSHQVTQMGQEVILRCVPISNHLYFYWYRQILGQKVEFLVSFYNNEISEKSEIFDDQFSVERPDGSNFTLKIRSTKLEDSAMYFCASSVSRDTEAFFGQGTRLTVV.

The CDR3 here is CASRRNDMLSTDTQYF. CDR3 bases: TGTGCCAGCAGGAGGAACGACATGCTATCCACAGATACGCAGTATTTT. This chain joins TRBV7-9 and TRBJ2-3; D is uncertain. Germline V gene sequence: CDR1 SEHNR, CDR2 FQNEAQ (reference sequence). The CDR3 covers 16 residues. With 6 bases removed from V and 2 bases from J, the gap between germline ends came to 18 bases.

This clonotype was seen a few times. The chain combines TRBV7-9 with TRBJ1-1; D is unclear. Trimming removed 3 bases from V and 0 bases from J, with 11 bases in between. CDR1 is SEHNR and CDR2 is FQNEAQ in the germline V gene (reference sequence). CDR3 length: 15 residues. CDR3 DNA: TGTGCCAGCAGCTTGAAAGGTGGGATGAACACTGAAGCTTTCTTT. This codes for CASSLKGGMNTEAFF.

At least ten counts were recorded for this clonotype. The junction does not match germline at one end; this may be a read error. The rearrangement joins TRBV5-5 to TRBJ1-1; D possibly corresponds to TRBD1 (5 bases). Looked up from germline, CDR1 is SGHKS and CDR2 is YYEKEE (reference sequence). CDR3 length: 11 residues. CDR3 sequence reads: CASSFVRDLWF. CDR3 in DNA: TGTGCCAGCAGTTTTGTCAGGGACCTCTGGTTT.

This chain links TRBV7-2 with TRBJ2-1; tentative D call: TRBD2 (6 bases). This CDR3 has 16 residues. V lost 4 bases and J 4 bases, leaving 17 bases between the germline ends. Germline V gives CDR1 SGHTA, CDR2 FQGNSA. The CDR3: CASSSGVPTFYNEQFF. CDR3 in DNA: TGTGCCAGCAGCTCGGGGGTCCCCACCTTTTACAATGAGCAGTTCTTC.

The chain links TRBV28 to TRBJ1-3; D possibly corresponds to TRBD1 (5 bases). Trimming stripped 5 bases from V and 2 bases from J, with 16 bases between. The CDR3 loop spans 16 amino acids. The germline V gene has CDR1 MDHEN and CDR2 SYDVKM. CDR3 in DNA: TGTGCCAGCAGTACGTTAGGGGCAGCCGCTGGAAACACCATATATTTT. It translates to CASSTLGAAAGNTIYF.

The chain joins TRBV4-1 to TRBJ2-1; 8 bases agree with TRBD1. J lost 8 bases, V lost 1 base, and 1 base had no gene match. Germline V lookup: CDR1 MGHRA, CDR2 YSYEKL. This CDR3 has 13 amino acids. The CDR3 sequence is CASSQAGGHEQFF. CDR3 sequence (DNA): TGCGCCAGCAGCCAAGCAGGGGGCCATGAGCAGTTCTTC.

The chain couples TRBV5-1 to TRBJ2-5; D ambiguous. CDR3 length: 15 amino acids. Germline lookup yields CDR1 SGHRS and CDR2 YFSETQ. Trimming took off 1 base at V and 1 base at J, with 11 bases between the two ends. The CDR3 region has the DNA TGCGCCAGCAGCTTGACTGGGGAAGGCCAAGAGACCCAGTACTTC. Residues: CASSLTGEGQETQYF.

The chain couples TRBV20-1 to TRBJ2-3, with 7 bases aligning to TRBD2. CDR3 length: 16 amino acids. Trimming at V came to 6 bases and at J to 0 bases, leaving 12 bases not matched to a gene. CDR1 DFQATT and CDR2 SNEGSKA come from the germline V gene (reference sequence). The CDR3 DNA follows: TGCAGTGCAGCGTCCGGGCTAGCGGTGAGCACAGATACGCAGTATTTT. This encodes CSAASGLAVSTDTQYF.

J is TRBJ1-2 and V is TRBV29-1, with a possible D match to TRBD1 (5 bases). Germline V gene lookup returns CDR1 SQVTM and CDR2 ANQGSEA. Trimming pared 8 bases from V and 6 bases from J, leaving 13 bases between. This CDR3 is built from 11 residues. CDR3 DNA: TGCAGCACCCTGAAAGGGGATGGCTACACCTTC. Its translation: CSTLKGDGYTF.

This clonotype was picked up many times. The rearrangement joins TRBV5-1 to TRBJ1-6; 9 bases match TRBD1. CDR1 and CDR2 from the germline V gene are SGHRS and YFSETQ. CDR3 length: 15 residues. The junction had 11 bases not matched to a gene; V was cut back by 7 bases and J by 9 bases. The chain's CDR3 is CASRWEQGAGSPLHF. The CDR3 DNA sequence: TGCGCCAGCCGATGGGAACAGGGGGCTGGTTCACCCCTCCACTTT. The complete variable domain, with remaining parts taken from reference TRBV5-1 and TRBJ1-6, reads KAGVTQTPRYLIKTRGQQVTLSCSPISGHRSVSWYQQTPGQGLQFLFEYFSETQRNKGNFPGRFSGRQFSNSRSEMNVSTLELGDSALYLCASRWEQGAGSPLHFGNGTRLTVT.

The CDR3 coding sequence is TGTGCCAGCAGCTCCCGCCCGGCGGCCGGGGAGCTGTTTTTT. This codes for CASSSRPAAGELFF. V and J are TRBV7-6 and TRBJ2-2; no firm D call. The germline V gene encodes CDR1 SGHVS and CDR2 FNYEAQ. The CDR3 totals 14 residues. The germline V and J ends were trimmed by 4 bases and 6 bases, with 12 bases remaining between them.

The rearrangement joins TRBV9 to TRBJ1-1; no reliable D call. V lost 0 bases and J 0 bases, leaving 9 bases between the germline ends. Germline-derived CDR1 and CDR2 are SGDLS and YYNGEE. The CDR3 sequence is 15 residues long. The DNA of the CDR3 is TGTGCCAGCAGCGTAGATGTACGGCTGAACACTGAAGCTTTCTTT. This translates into CASSVDVRLNTEAFF.

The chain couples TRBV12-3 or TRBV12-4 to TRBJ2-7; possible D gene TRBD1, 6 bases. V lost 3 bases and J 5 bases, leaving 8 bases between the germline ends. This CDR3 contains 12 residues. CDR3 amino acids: CASSLGAHEQYF. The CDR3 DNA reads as TGTGCCAGCAGTTTGGGGGCTCACGAGCAGTACTTC.

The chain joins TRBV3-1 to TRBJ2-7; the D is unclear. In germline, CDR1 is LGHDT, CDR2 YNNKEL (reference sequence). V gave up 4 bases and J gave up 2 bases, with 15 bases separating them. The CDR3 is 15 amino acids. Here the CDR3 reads CASSPSLLAAYEQYF. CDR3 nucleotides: TGTGCCAGCAGCCCGTCCCTACTTGCAGCCTACGAGCAGTACTTC.

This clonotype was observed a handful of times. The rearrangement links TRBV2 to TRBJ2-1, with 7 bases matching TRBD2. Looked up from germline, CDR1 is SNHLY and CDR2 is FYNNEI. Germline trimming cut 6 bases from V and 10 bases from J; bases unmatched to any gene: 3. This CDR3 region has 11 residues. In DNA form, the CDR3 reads TGTGCCAGCAGAAGGGAGGGAGAGCAGTTCTTC. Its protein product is CASRREGEQFF.

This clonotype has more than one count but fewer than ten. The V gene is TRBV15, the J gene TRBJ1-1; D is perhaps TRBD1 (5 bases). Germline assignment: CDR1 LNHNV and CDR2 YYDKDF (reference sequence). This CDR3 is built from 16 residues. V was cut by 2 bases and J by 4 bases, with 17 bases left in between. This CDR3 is CATSRSGTVESTEAFF. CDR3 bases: TGTGCCACCAGCAGATCCGGGACGGTGGAGAGCACTGAAGCTTTCTTT.

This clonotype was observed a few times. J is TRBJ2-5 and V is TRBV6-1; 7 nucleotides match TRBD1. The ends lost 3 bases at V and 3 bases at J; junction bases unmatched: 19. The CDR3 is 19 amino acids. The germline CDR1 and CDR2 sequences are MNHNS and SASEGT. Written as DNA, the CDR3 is TGTGCCAGCAGTGACGGTGCTTCATTTCACAGGGGTCACAAAGAGACCCAGTACTTC. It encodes CASSDGASFHRGHKETQYF.

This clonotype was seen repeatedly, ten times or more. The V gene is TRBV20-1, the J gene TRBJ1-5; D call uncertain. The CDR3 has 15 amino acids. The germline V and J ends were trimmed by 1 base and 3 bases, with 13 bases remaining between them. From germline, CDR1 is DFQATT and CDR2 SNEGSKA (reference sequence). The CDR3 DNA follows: TGCAGTGCTAGAGTAGATGCAAGCGACAATCAGCCCCAGCATTTT. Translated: CSARVDASDNQPQHF.